This entry lists 8 T cell receptor beta chains sequenced from one sample in a study of CD8+ T cells in alopecia areata (dated by TCRdb to 2016 to 2019). The sample's time point label, in plain terms: baseline before oral tofacitinib. Library construction relied on the immunoSEQ multiplex PCR assay. RNA was extracted from all samples and reverse transcribed into cDNA as template for TCR sequencing. TCRdb provides this immuneACCESS table in a form limited to in-frame rearrangements. Some clones are lacking; in checked studies, under half of them reflect an unresolved V gene, and why the rest are absent is not known. In all, the sample holds 150,000 to 190,000 clones, and less than 65% of those were seen once. Just under 20% of the sample lies in the top ten. The source material was CD8+ T cells sorted from blood, sampled at week 0. Source of these receptors: a human donor with alopecia areata.

In this sample, this clone turned up once. V and J are TRBV30 and TRBJ1-2; D is unclear. Germline lookup yields CDR1 GTSNPN and CDR2 SVGIG (reference sequence). V was shortened by 1 base and J by 2 bases, with 8 bases between the two germline ends. The CDR3 is made up of 13 amino acids. The CDR3 coding sequence is TGTGCCTGGAGTGGGGAGAAAAACTATGGCTACACCTTC. Protein sequence: CAWSGEKNYGYTF.

J is TRBJ1-6 and V is TRBV9, with TRBD1 matching over 9 bases. The germline CDR1 and CDR2 sequences are SGDLS and YYNGEE. The CDR3 is 16 residues long. The junction had 0 bases not matched to a gene; V was cut back by 0 bases and J by 2 bases. The CDR3 region has the DNA TGTGCCAGCAGCGTAGGGGACAGGGCCTATAATTCACCCCTCCACTTT. It codes for CASSVGDRAYNSPLHF.

There are a few counts of this clone. Other nucleotide sequences in the sample specify the same CDR3. The chain joins TRBV29-1 to TRBJ2-2; D not resolved. The CDR3 loop spans 11 amino acids. Germline V lookup: CDR1 SQVTM, CDR2 ANQGSEA. The germline V and J ends were trimmed by 3 bases and 3 bases, with 2 bases remaining between them. CDR3 coding DNA: TGCAGCGTTGAGTACACCGGGGAGCTGTTTTTT. Translation gives CSVEYTGELFF.

As regards this clone: Other nucleotide sequences from this sample produce the same CDR3. The chain links TRBV9 to TRBJ1-1, with D possibly TRBD1 on 5 matching bases. This CDR3 has 13 amino acids. V was trimmed by 3 bases and J by 1 base, leaving 7 bases between them. Germline CDR1 is SGDLS and CDR2 is YYNGEE. The CDR3 bases are TGTGCCAGCAGCGCTCAGGGGAACACTGAAGCTTTCTTT. Translating it yields CASSAQGNTEAFF.

This chain joins TRBV25-1 and TRBJ2-5; D ambiguous. V lost 4 bases and J lost 4, with 4 bases in between. Germline CDR1 MGHDK, CDR2 SYGVNS. The CDR3 totals 11 residues. CDR3 loop: CASSAGETQYF. The CDR3 bases are TGTGCCAGCAGTGCGGGAGAGACCCAGTACTTC. The full variable domain, completed using reference TRBV25-1 and TRBJ2-5, is EADIYQTPRYLVIGTGKKITLECSQTMGHDKMYWYQQDPGMELHLIHYSYGVNSTEKGDLSSESTVSRIRTEHFPLTLESARPSHTSQYLCASSAGETQYFGPGTRLLVL.

Remarks on this clone: Different DNA sequences within this sample yield the same CDR3. This chain connects TRBV6-6 to TRBJ2-7; D may be TRBD1 or TRBD2 (5 bases each). V lost 2 bases and J lost 7, with 6 bases in between. The CDR3 loop spans 11 amino acids. Germline CDR1 and CDR2: MNHNY and SVGAGI (reference sequence). CDR3 amino acids: CASSYGGEQYF. The CDR3 region has the DNA TGTGCCAGCAGTTACGGGGGAGAGCAGTACTTC.

The CDR3 protein is CASSLRIEEGTYEQYF. CDR3 DNA: TGTGCCAGCAGCTTGAGGATTGAGGAGGGAACCTACGAGCAGTACTTC. The chain combines TRBV13 with TRBJ2-7, with D perhaps matching TRBD2 (6 bases). Per the germline V gene, CDR1 is PRHDT and CDR2 is FYEKMQ (reference sequence). There are 16 residues in the CDR3. V was shortened by 3 bases and J by 2 bases, with 17 bases between the two germline ends.

The genes are TRBV18 and TRBJ1-1, with 11 bases identical to TRBD1. The V segment lost 8 bases and the J segment 8 bases; nucleotides outside the gene matches: 7. Germline V gives CDR1 KGHSH, CDR2 LQKENI. The CDR3 length is 13 residues. CDR3 nucleotides: TGTGCCAGCATACCGGGACAGGGGGAGGAAGCTTTCTTT. This codes for CASIPGQGEEAFF.